Listed here are 2 T cell receptor beta chains from one sample, sequenced in a study of identical twins. TCRdb recomputed calls from the 5' RACE reads with MiXCR, one row per CDR3 protein. Counted here are roughly 250,000 distinct CDR3 sequences, approximately 7% occurring once; the ten biggest clones make up roughly 3.6%. The same specimen was also included in a second study, on yellow fever vaccine responses in identical twins.

The sample was memory (CD45RO+) T cells sorted from blood. The receptors stem from a woman under 30 in good health.

This clonotype appeared many times. The rearrangement uses TRBV5-1 and TRBJ2-1; 9 bases are a match to TRBD1. V lost 5 bases, J lost 6 bases, and 9 bases stayed unmatched. The CDR3 contains 15 residues. Germline V gene sequence: CDR1 SGHRS, CDR2 YFSETQ. The CDR3 loop is CASRGTGTGTNEQFF. The CDR3 bases are TGCGCCAGCAGGGGGACCGGGACAGGGACCAATGAGCAGTTCTTC.

This clonotype was recorded many times. The chain is built from TRBV3-1 and TRBJ2-1, with TRBD1 as a possible D gene (6 bases). Germline-derived CDR1 and CDR2 are LGHDT and YNNKEL (reference sequence). The length of the CDR3 is 16 residues. With 3 bases removed from V and 2 bases from J, the gap between germline ends came to 14 bases. The CDR3 region has the DNA TGTGCCAGCAGCCACTCTACAGGGTTACCCTACAATGAGCAGTTCTTC. Protein: CASSHSTGLPYNEQFF.